The 17 T cell receptor beta chains below all came from one sample that was sequenced in a study of monozygotic twins with inflammatory bowel disease. Following a re-call of the 5' RACE reads, TCRdb has one entry per CDR3 protein and lacks DNA. The listing records around 380,000 distinct CDR3 sequences. Sequencing was done on a sample of blood. These receptor sequences come from a human donor with ulcerative colitis or Crohn's disease, or a healthy co-twin of an affected twin (not recorded which).

V gene TRBV7-9 combines with J gene TRBJ1-3; the D call from TCRdb, TRBD1, cannot be confirmed without DNA. Per the germline V gene, CDR1 is SEHNR and CDR2 is FQNEAQ (reference sequence). This CDR3 contains 15 residues. CDR3 sequence: CASSARTAPGNTIYF.

The chain links TRBV28 to TRBJ2-7; as DNA is missing, the TRBD1 call by TCRdb cannot be tested. Per the germline V gene, CDR1 is MDHEN and CDR2 is SYDVKM. This CDR3 spans 14 amino acids. The CDR3 sequence: CASTPGGDTYEQYF.

The genes are TRBV3-1 and TRBJ1-6; the TCRdb D gene call, TRBD1, has no DNA to confirm it. The CDR3 is 17 residues long. CDR1 and CDR2 (germline): LGHDT, YNNKEL (reference sequence). The CDR3 sequence is CASSQDPGGLHNSPLHF.

V and J are TRBV20-1 and TRBJ2-5; TCRdb returns TRBD2, unconfirmable since there is no DNA. From germline, CDR1 is DFQATT and CDR2 SNEGSKA (reference sequence). The CDR3 has 21 amino acids. This CDR3 is CSASQISLGLAGARYQETQYF.

The J gene is TRBJ2-3, the V gene TRBV7-2; TCRdb outputs TRBD1, but without DNA this stays unchecked. This CDR3 region has 15 residues. Looked up from germline, CDR1 is SGHTA and CDR2 is FQGNSA. The CDR3 loop is CASSLVSGQKDTQYF.

The V gene is TRBV3-1, the J gene TRBJ1-1; the D call of TRBD1 rests on TCRdb alone, since no DNA is present to check it. The CDR3 is made up of 14 amino acids. Germline values: CDR1 LGHDT, CDR2 YNNKEL (reference sequence). CDR3 region: CASSQGSGRTEAFF.

The chain employs TRBV19 and TRBJ1-5; the D call from TCRdb, TRBD1, cannot be confirmed without DNA. The CDR3 length is 16 residues. Germline V CDR1 and CDR2: LNHDA, SQIVND (reference sequence). The chain's CDR3 is CASRTVTGTGTQPQHF.

This rearrangement joins TRBV6-1 to TRBJ1-3. From germline, CDR1 is MNHNS and CDR2 SASEGT. The CDR3 contains 14 residues. This chain's CDR3 is CASTRGSSGNTIYF.

V usage is TRBV20-1 and J usage is TRBJ2-1; TCRdb's D call of TRBD1 is untestable without DNA. Germline V gives CDR1 DFQATT, CDR2 SNEGSKA (reference sequence). The CDR3 has 13 residues. This chain's CDR3 is CSAPPSSYNEQFF.

This chain uses TRBV7-9 with TRBJ2-3; the TCRdb call, TRBD2, lacks DNA for checking. CDR1 SEHNR and CDR2 FQNEAQ come from the germline V gene (reference sequence). The CDR3 runs to 13 residues. The chain's CDR3 is CASSLVGDLAQYF.

The chain couples TRBV15 to TRBJ2-5; TCRdb indicates TRBD1, and absent DNA this call remains unverified. Germline CDR1 is LNHNV and CDR2 is YYDKDF (reference sequence). The CDR3 length is 16 residues. CDR3 amino acids: CATSRVAGVYQETQYF.

The rearrangement uses TRBV7-6 and TRBJ1-4. The CDR3 totals 16 residues. Germline values: CDR1 SGHVS, CDR2 FNYEAQ. The CDR3 spells CASSLTSGTGGSKLFF.

This CDR3 is CATSSNYGYTF. The chain combines TRBV24-1 with TRBJ1-2. The CDR3 is made up of 11 amino acids. The germline V gene encodes CDR1 KGHDR and CDR2 SFDVKD.

This sequence joins TRBV12-3 or TRBV12-4 and TRBJ2-1; lacking DNA, the TRBD2 call made by TCRdb goes unchecked. The CDR3 totals 17 residues. The CDR3 loop is CASRETSGKVGGNEQFF.

The CDR3 sequence: CASSLGNRGLNYGYTF. This sequence joins TRBV7-2 and TRBJ1-2; with no DNA, the TCRdb D assignment of TRBD1 cannot be verified. Germline lookup yields CDR1 SGHTA and CDR2 FQGNSA. This CDR3 region has 16 residues.

CDR3 sequence: CAIIESGTDRRFF. This chain uses TRBV10-3 with TRBJ2-2; with no DNA, the TCRdb D assignment of TRBD1 cannot be verified. There are 13 residues in the CDR3. Germline V CDR1 and CDR2: ENHRY, SYGVKD.

The chain has TRBV20-1 and TRBJ2-1. CDR1 DFQATT and CDR2 SNEGSKA come from the germline V gene (reference sequence). The CDR3 length is 13 residues. CDR3: CSAREKGLYEQFF.